This is a list of T cell receptor beta chains from one sample in a study of blood T cell repertoires in COVID-19. The protocol was immunoSEQ multiplex PCR, while the TCRdb copy is restricted to in-frame clones and leaves out a portion. The table includes approximately 210,000 clones, around 84% detected once. Sequencing used peripheral blood. The receptors were gathered from a man aged 30 to 39 with active or convalescent COVID-19. Both conserved end residues are trimmed from each CDR3. D genes are given only for firm matches.

d_call v_call cdr3_aa
. TRBV6-2/TRBV6-3 ASSAWGAGAYNEQF
. TRBV7-8 ASSLQGRGYGYT
. TRBV9 ASSVAPQIQETQY
TRBD1 TRBV9 ASSARDSHGYFSYNEQF
TRBD1 TRBV11-2 ASSLDLAARGGYT
TRBD2 TRBV7-2 ASSLASGRTTDTQY
. TRBV5-1 ASSLVAGKNTGELF
. TRBV27 ASTVGGPYNEQF
. TRBV6-5 ASSLFWGYEQF
. TRBV6-4 ASSPEAGAGELF
. TRBV20-1 SASVPGGYT
TRBD1 TRBV5-4 ASSSTGNNSPLH
TRBD1 TRBV2 ASRGQGANTGELF
TRBD1 TRBV7-9 ASTRQGSTDTQY
. TRBV2 ASLGQGMRQMKGYT
TRBD2 TRBV28 ASSFLSGSNEQF
. TRBV11-1 ASSREPGVGNTIY
. TRBV7-8 ASSLVGRQGGSPLH
. TRBV28 ASTLRDSGNTIY
. TRBV11-3 ASSGEGARDTQY
. TRBV7-9 ASSLSNPSRGQIYNEQF
TRBD1 TRBV15 ATSRSGGGKPQH
. TRBV7-3 ASSPRRGQEQF
. TRBV30 AWSVQLGGGFNTEAF
. TRBV7-9 ASSLWQVGYT
TRBD1 TRBV19 ASSRPGQTYEQY
. TRBV29-1 SVGGQGYGELF
. TRBV3-1/TRBV3-2 ASGRVGGEQY
TRBD1 TRBV12-3/TRBV12-4 ASSLQGGGYT
. TRBV2 ASSDPRGGPEAF
TRBD1 TRBV19 ASKLGQVGNTEAF
TRBD1 TRBV5-1 ASTMGQGTYEQY
. TRBV27 ASSLSGRGRDEQY
. TRBV20-1 SARLSETQY
. TRBV4-2 ASSQGTGRGGAAYNEQF
TRBD1 TRBV5-1 ASSEQGAGSPLH
TRBD2 TRBV5-1 ASSPLAGSYNEQF
TRBD2 TRBV7-6 ASSLEPGLAGNEQF
. TRBV3-1/TRBV3-2 ASSHRGGGPSSYNEQF
TRBD2 TRBV29-1 AALAGIPPLYEQY